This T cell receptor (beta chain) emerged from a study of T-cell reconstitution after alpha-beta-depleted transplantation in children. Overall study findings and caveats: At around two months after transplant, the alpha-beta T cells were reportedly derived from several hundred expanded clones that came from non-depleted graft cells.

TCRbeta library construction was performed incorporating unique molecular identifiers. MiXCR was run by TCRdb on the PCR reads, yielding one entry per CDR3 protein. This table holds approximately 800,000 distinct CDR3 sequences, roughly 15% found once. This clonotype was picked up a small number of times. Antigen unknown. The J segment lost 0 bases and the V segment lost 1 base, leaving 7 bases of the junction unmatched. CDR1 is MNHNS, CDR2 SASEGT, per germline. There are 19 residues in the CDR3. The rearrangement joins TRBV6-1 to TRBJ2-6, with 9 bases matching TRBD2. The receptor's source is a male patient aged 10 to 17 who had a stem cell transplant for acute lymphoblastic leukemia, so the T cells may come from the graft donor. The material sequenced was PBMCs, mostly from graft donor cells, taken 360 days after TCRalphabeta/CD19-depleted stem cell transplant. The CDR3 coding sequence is TGTGCCAGCAGTGAAGGGGGACTAGCCCCTGCCTCTGGGGCCAACGTCCTGACTTTC. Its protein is CASSEGGLAPASGANVLTF.